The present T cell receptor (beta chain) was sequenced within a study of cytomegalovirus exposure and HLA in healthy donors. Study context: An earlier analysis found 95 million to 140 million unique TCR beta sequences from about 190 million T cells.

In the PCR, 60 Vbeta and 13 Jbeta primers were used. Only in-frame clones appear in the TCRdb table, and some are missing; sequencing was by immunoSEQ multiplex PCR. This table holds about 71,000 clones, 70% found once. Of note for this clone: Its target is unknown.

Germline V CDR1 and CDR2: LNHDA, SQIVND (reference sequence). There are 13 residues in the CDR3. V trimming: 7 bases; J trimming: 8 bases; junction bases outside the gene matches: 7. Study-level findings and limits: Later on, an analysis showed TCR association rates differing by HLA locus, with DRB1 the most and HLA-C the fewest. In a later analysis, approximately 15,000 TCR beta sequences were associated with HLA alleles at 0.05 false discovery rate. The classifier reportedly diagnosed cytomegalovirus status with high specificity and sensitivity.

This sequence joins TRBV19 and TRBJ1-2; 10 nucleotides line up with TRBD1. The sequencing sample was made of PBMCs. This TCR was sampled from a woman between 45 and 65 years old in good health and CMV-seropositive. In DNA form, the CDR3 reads TGTGCCAGTACCCGGACAGGGGGAGAGGGCTACACCTTC. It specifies CASTRTGGEGYTF. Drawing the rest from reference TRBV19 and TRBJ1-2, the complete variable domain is DGGITQSPKYLFRKEGQNVTLSCEQNLNHDAMYWYRQDPGQGLRLIYYSQIVNDFQKGDIAEGYSVSREKKESFPLTVTSAQKNPTAFYLCASTRTGGEGYTFGSGTRLTVV.